What follows are 7 T cell receptor beta chains derived from one specimen sequenced in a study of identical twins. One entry per CDR3 protein results from TCRdb running MiXCR on the 5' RACE reads. In the table there are about 790,000 distinct CDR3 sequences, over 15% of which are singletons. This same sample was also part of a study on T cells expressing NK-cell markers.

Input material: PBMCs. The receptors derive from a woman in her late teens or twenties in good health.

The V call is TRBV20-1, the J call TRBJ2-7; 10 positions agree with TRBD2. CDR3 length equals 13 residues. From germline, CDR1 is DFQATT and CDR2 SNEGSKA (reference sequence). V shed 3 bases, J shed 6 bases, and the junction held 5 bases outside the gene matches. CDR3 nucleotides: TGCAGTGCTAGGCAGCGGGGGGGCCGCGAGCAGTACTTC. Translated, it gives CSARQRGGREQYF.

This chain joins TRBV12-3 or TRBV12-4 and TRBJ2-3, with 7 nucleotides matching TRBD2. J was trimmed by 5 bases and V by 2 bases; bases with no gene match: 7. This CDR3 is built from 15 residues. CDR3 residues: CASSLWGRGKDTQYF. DNA for the CDR3: TGTGCCAGCAGTTTATGGGGGAGGGGAAAAGATACGCAGTATTTT.

The chain has TRBV20-1 and TRBJ2-3, with D perhaps being TRBD1 or TRBD2 (5 bases each). This CDR3 contains 14 residues. CDR1 and CDR2 (germline): DFQATT, SNEGSKA (reference sequence). V was clipped by 1 base and J by 5 bases, with 13 bases between them. The CDR3 region is CSARGLVGVDTQYF. For the CDR3, the DNA is TGCAGTGCTAGAGGGTTGGTGGGGGTAGATACGCAGTATTTT.

This clonotype was observed at least ten times. V and J are TRBV2 and TRBJ2-1; TRBD1 agrees at 8 bases. Germline V gene data show CDR1 as SNHLY and CDR2 as FYNNEI. This CDR3 comprises 15 residues. V shed 6 bases and J 10 bases; nucleotides not matched to a gene: 14. CDR3 in amino acids: CASSPGQVAPSEQFF. In DNA form, the CDR3 reads TGTGCCAGCAGCCCGGGACAGGTTGCTCCGTCGGAGCAGTTCTTC.

The chain recombines TRBV6-1 with TRBJ2-7; 9 nucleotides agree with TRBD2. The germline V gene has CDR1 MNHNS and CDR2 SASEGT. With 8 bases clipped from V and 9 bases from J, the junction kept 14 bases outside the gene matches. The CDR3 runs 14 residues. CDR3 loop: CASGMSTSGKRQYF. For the CDR3, the DNA is TGTGCCAGCGGAATGTCGACTAGCGGAAAAAGGCAGTACTTC.

This chain uses TRBV6-1 with TRBJ2-7; D is perhaps TRBD2 (6 bases). This CDR3 has 16 amino acids. Trimming shortened V by 5 bases and J by 6 bases, and 23 bases separated the two germline ends. Germline V gene data show CDR1 as MNHNS and CDR2 as SASEGT. Here the CDR3 DNA reads TGTGCCAGCAGTCGTGGTGATGCAGGGAGGACCAGCGAGCAGTACTTC. Its protein product is CASSRGDAGRTSEQYF.

This clonotype showed up many times. The genes are TRBV5-1 and TRBJ2-1; 7 nucleotides agree with TRBD2. J lost 4 bases, V lost 6 bases, and 4 bases had no gene match. Germline V lookup: CDR1 SGHRS, CDR2 YFSETQ. The CDR3 covers 13 residues. The CDR3 loop reads CASKVGGYNEQFF. The CDR3 region has the DNA TGCGCCAGCAAGGTGGGAGGGTACAATGAGCAGTTCTTC.